Described below is a single T cell receptor (beta chain) sequence and its context. This clonotype is characterized as medium-sized (0.01 to 0.1%). Its cognate antigen has yet to be identified. Nothing much larger sits one base from this clone, and base qualities are not available. For the unsorted PBMC libraries, 2 million PBMCs were stored in RNAlater at -80 degrees C until RNA extraction and were used to generate the libraries. Multiple sclerosis patients were enrolled in a US clinical protocol under which disease progression was evaluated by magnetic resonance imaging. PBMCs were separated from peripheral blood using Ficoll-Hypaque density gradient centrifugation and then cryopreserved in liquid nitrogen. The sample is drawn from a study of neurological immune-mediated disorders (dated by TCRdb to between 2018 and 2021). About the full investigation: Of the approximately 34 multiple sclerosis patients, approximately 31 had relapsing-remitting MS and 3 had secondary progressive MS. Using UMI-based sequencing, the study compared peripheral blood TCR-beta repertoires from patients with HTLV-I-associated myelopathy (HAM/TSP), patients with multiple sclerosis, and healthy controls. Alongside PBMC samples, the set of about 100 TCR-beta libraries contained longitudinal samples, technical triplicates, and paired CD4+ and CD8+ T-cell subsets that had been sorted. The cohort comprised 68 subjects: approximately 15 HAM/TSP patients, 35 or so multiple sclerosis patients and about 20 healthy controls.

To synthesize cDNA, template-switch 5'RACE was performed with a primer carrying a 10-nucleotide random unique molecular identifier so that each TCR transcript was tagged. Every sequencing run covered 15-18 subjects and yielded more than 160 million TCR-beta sequences. Total RNA was extracted with the RNeasy kit. Using the KAPA Real-time Library Amplification kit, TCR-beta VDJ regions were amplified with primers for the TCR constant region and the 5'RACE anchor. Sample indexes and Illumina adaptors were added in a first PCR, and a second PCR then increased library yield. The roughly 650 bp TCR product was size-selected on a 2% E-gel SizeSelection system after Ampure bead purification. Before pooling, library quality was assessed on a Bioanalyzer, concentration was determined with Qubit, and library quantification was performed with the Kapa Library Quantification kit. Libraries were sequenced paired-end 2 x 150 bp on an Illumina HiSeq 2500. To increase sequence diversity, about 23-32% phiX was spiked into each library pool. The authors' pipeline ran thus. Quality-filtered reads were processed with the UMI-based MiGEC pipeline, and over 80% of raw TCR sequences were removed by the MiGEC pipeline during error correction. VDJ genes were aligned to IMGT germline references, and clonotypes were defined by unique CDR3 amino acid sequence plus V-J genes. Clonal expansion, Shannon diversity and CDR3 relatedness were evaluated with VDJtools (CalcPairwiseDistances, ClusterSamples), while phylogenetic trees were built in CLCbio workbench. A clone was classed as expanded if it had 8 or more unique UMIs, a cutoff based on coefficient-of-variation modelling across technical triplicates. Using fastp at Q25 and MiXCR, TCRdb reprocessed the public reads and kept productive beta chains. Entries that share a CDR3 protein sequence are merged under the most common genes and DNA. TCRdb assigned the V and J calls; the authors' analysis was not used. For this sample there are 78,000 or so distinct CDR3 sequences; around 4.6% appear just once. The ten most abundant clones make up roughly 2.2% of the sample.

Its CDR3 holds 14 amino acids, cysteine through phenylalanine. Only the CDR3 DNA stays, 42 bases, in frame from base 1. V loses 3 bases of germline sequence and J loses 7 bases, and the interval between the two ends is 11 bases. CDR1 SGDLS and CDR2 YYNGEE were looked up in the germline V gene. What the study reported, not specific to this receptor: The MS cluster was not associated with any clinical or MRI features, and the authors stated that larger cohorts are needed. In a phylogenetic analysis, the repertoires of 18 out of 34 MS patients fell into a single cluster of related CDR3 sequences, pointing to a possible signature at the repertoire level. Across subjects, expanded clones never shared an identical CDR3 amino acid sequence, which suggests that the TCR-beta repertoires in every group were private. TCR clonal expansion was highest in HAM/TSP patients and lowest in MS patients, with MS patients falling below even healthy controls.

The TCR was taken from a woman in her 30s with multiple sclerosis. The chain joins TRBV9 to TRBJ1-6; confidence is insufficient to name the D gene. Input material: PBMCs. The CDR3 loop reads CASSAQVGNSPLHF. The sequence in DNA is TGTGCCAGCAGCGCCCAGGTCGGGAATTCACCCCTCCACTTT.